The rows below give T cell receptor beta chains drawn from one sample of a study of tumor-infiltrating lymphocytes in primary liver carcinoma. MiXCR, applied by TCRdb to the multiplex PCR reads, yields one record per CDR3 protein. The sample has 90,000 to 150,000 distinct CDR3 sequences; about two thirds are singletons. The sequenced sample was tumor-adjacent normal liver tissue. These receptors were taken from a woman aged 55-70 years with primary liver carcinoma and hepatitis B virus infection. Both conserved end residues are part of each CDR3. A D gene is named only where the DNA matches it firmly. Clone size is given for some rows only: seen once, a few or many times, or a class if the clone is expanded.

>TRBV6-1|TRBJ1-5|NA|NA
TGTGCCAGCAGAGAAGGCGTCCTGCGGCGGCATTTT
CASREGVLRRHF
>TRBV15|TRBJ2-1|NA|NA
TGTGCCACCAGCAGAGGTGGACCGGGAAACTCCTACAATGAGCAGTTCTTC
CATSRGGPGNSYNEQFF
>TRBV4-2|TRBJ2-3|NA|NA
TGTGTCAGCAGCCAAGCTAGATGTACAGATACGCAGTATTTT
CVSSQARCTDTQYF
>TRBV24-1|TRBJ2-7|NA|TRBD2
TGTGCCACCAGTGAACCTGGAGTAGCGGGAGGGCTCGAGCAGTACTTC
CATSEPGVAGGLEQYF
>TRBV28|TRBJ2-3|NA|NA
TGTGCCAGCAGTTTATCCAGCGACACAGATACACAGTATTTT
CASSLSSDTDTQYF
>TRBV11-1|TRBJ2-7|NA|NA
TGTACCAGCAGTAACCAACCGGGCCAGGGAGAATGGGTCTACGAACAGTACTTC
CTSSNQPGQGEWVYEQYF
>TRBV28|TRBJ2-2|once|NA
TGTGCCAGCAGTGTCTATGGGGGTCAGATGCCGGGGGAGCTGTTTTTT
CASSVYGGQMPGELFF
>TRBV7-9|TRBJ1-1|many|NA
TGTGCCAGCAGCCCGCGGGAGGGACGGGCTAACACTGAAGCTTTCTTT
CASSPREGRANTEAFF
>TRBV7-8|TRBJ2-1|many|NA
TGTGCCAGCAGCCCCCAGCCGGGCTCCTACAATGAGCAGTTCTTC
CASSPQPGSYNEQFF
>TRBV29-1|TRBJ2-7|many|NA
TGCAGCGTTGGAGACAGGCAGTACGAGCAGTACTTC
CSVGDRQYEQYF
>TRBV19|TRBJ1-5|NA|NA
TGTGCCAGTAAGGGGTCTATCTATGGCAATCAGCCCCAGCACTTT
CASKGSIYGNQPQHF